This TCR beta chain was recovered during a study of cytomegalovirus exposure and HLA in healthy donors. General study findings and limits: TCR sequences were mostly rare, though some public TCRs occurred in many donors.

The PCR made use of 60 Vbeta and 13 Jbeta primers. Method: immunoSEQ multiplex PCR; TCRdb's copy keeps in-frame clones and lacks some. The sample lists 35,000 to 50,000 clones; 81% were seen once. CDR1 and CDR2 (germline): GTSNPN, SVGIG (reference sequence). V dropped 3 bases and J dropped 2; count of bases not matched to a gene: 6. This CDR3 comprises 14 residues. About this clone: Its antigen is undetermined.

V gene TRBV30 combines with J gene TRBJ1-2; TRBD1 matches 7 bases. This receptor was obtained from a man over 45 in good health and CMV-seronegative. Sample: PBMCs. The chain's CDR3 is CAWSPGQSNYGYTF. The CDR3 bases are TGTGCCTGGAGCCCGGGACAGTCGAACTATGGCTACACCTTC.